This entry describes one TCR beta chain. Per the original data handling: Reference gene primer amplification gave nucleated cell count estimates. This table comes from immunoSEQ multiplex PCR, and its TCRdb copy is limited to in-frame clones, with some not included. V, J and clone size are taken as reported in that table, and D and trimming were inferred from the DNA itself. The table records under 350,000 clones, approximately 86% of them present only once. This specimen belongs to a study of blood T cell repertoires in COVID-19. Background on the study: Sources were T cells, B-cell-depleted T cells, or PBMCs; the material itself was cDNA or gDNA.

V lost 3 bases to trimming and J lost 0 bases; unmatched junction nucleotides: 0. The CDR3 consists of 15 residues. The germline V gene encodes CDR1 SGHNT and CDR2 YENEEA. Everyone who took part was roughly 18 to 89 years old, and they came from fewer than 25 US areas. Participants had their cohort set by participant-reported clinical history. Sequences were obtained from PBMCs or T cells enriched from blood (not recorded which). V and J are TRBV11-3 and TRBJ2-2, with TRBD2 matching 8 bases. This sequence originates from a woman aged 40-49 years with acute COVID-19. In DNA, the CDR3 is TGTGCCAGCAGCTTGGGACTAGCGAACACCGGGGAGCTGTTTTTT. It codes for CASSLGLANTGELFF. Full variable domain (remainder filled in from reference TRBV11-3 and TRBJ2-2): EAGVVQSPRYKIIEKKQPVAFWCNPISGHNTLYWYLQNLGQGPELLIRYENEEAVDDSQLPKDRFSAERLKGVDSTLKIQPAELGDSAVYLCASSLGLANTGELFFGEGSRLTVL.